What follows are 20 T cell receptor beta chains derived from one specimen sequenced in a study of Ad26.COV2.S vaccination and SARS-CoV-2 variants (dated by TCRdb to the early 2020s). The library was generated by the immunoSEQ multiplex PCR assay. The immuneACCESS repertoire file appears here via TCRdb, limited to in-frame rearrangements. These files lack a portion of the clones; in checked studies, under half of the deficit traces to unresolved V genes, and the cause of the others is not known. In all, the sample holds just over 350,000 clones, and about 91% of those were seen once. 3% to 4% of the sample is taken by the ten largest. The sample's time point label, decoded: individuals recovered from natural SARS-CoV-2 infection. This specimen was peripheral blood, taken after recovery from COVID-19. The receptors come from a human donor who had recovered from COVID-19.

This chain uses TRBV7-9 with TRBJ2-5; D may correspond to TRBD1 or TRBD2 (5 bases each). The CDR3 extends over 14 amino acids. The germline V and J ends were trimmed by 4 bases and 4 bases, with 13 bases remaining between them. CDR1 SEHNR and CDR2 FQNEAQ come from the germline V gene (reference sequence). CDR3 region: CASSSLQGRETQYF. CDR3 coding DNA: TGTGCCAGCAGCTCGCTTCAGGGACGAGAGACCCAGTACTTC.

The chain carries TRBV2 and TRBJ1-3, with 7 bases identical to TRBD1. The germline CDR1 and CDR2 sequences are SNHLY and FYNNEI. This CDR3 spans 17 amino acids. J lost 4 bases, V lost 6 bases, and 15 bases had no gene match. CDR3 sequence: CASSARGLQGFGNTIYF. For the CDR3, the DNA is TGTGCCAGCAGCGCCCGGGGATTACAGGGGTTCGGAAACACCATATATTTT.

Worth noting for this clone: Germline is not matched at one junction end, which may reflect a read error. The chain couples TRBV7-3 to TRBJ1-1; perhaps TRBD1 as D (5 bases). The CDR3 is 14 amino acids. Germline values: CDR1 SGHTA, CDR2 FQGTGA. CDR3 residues: CANSPQGASTEAFF. The DNA of the CDR3 is TGTGCCAACAGCCCCCAAGGGGCTTCCACTGAAGCTTTCTTT.

CDR3 residues: CASSYTGDRRETQYF. Here the CDR3 DNA reads TGTGCCAGCAGCTATACAGGGGACCGCAGGGAGACCCAGTACTTC. This rearrangement joins TRBV9 to TRBJ2-5; 7 nucleotides line up with TRBD1. CDR3 size: 15 residues. Germline assignment: CDR1 SGDLS and CDR2 YYNGEE. J gave up 5 bases and V 4 bases, and 11 bases lay outside the gene matches.

The chain couples TRBV19 to TRBJ1-5; tentatively, D is TRBD1 (5 bases). The CDR3 consists of 14 residues. Trimming left V 8 bases short and J 5 bases short, with 16 bases between. The germline gives CDR1 LNHDA, CDR2 SQIVND (reference sequence). The CDR3 sequence is CASGLFRDYQPQHF. The CDR3 region has the DNA TGTGCCAGTGGACTTTTCAGGGACTATCAGCCCCAGCATTTT.

The genes are TRBV6-5 and TRBJ2-3, with D possibly being TRBD2 (7 bases). V was trimmed by 3 bases and J by 6 bases, leaving 16 bases between them. This CDR3 comprises 15 residues. Per germline, CDR1 MNHEY and CDR2 SVGAGI. The CDR3 DNA is TGTGCCAGCAGTTATGGTGGGGGGGCGTATGATACGCAGTATTTT. Translated: CASSYGGGAYDTQYF.

With regard to this clone: Other DNA sequences in the same sample also yield this CDR3. This rearrangement joins TRBV11-2 to TRBJ1-4, with 11 positions matching TRBD1. Per germline, CDR1 SGHAT and CDR2 FQNNGV. This CDR3 has 14 residues. With 5 bases clipped from V and 6 bases from J, the junction kept 2 bases outside the gene matches. The CDR3 protein is CASSRTGGYEKLFF. The CDR3 nucleotides read TGTGCCAGCAGCCGGACAGGGGGCTATGAAAAACTGTTTTTT.

The rearrangement uses TRBV5-5 and TRBJ2-7, with 10 bases that match TRBD1. This CDR3 region has 15 residues. Germline CDR1 reads SGHKS; CDR2 reads YYEKEE (reference sequence). The ends lost 2 bases at V and 5 bases at J; junction bases unmatched: 7. The CDR3 spells CASSLMGQGIHEQYF. Here the CDR3 DNA reads TGTGCCAGCAGCTTAATGGGACAGGGGATCCACGAGCAGTACTTC.

The chain uses TRBV3-1 (or the pseudogene TRBV3-2) and TRBJ2-5, with no clear D. Trimming pared 4 bases from V and 3 bases from J, leaving 6 bases between. The germline gives CDR1 LGHDT, CDR2 YNNKEL (reference sequence). This CDR3 region has 12 residues. Here the CDR3 DNA reads TGTGCCAGCAGCCCGCGAGAAGAGACCCAGTACTTC. It is translated as CASSPREETQYF.

The chain combines TRBV7-9 with TRBJ2-2; 9 bases map to TRBD1. Trimming at V came to 5 bases and at J to 0 bases, leaving 7 bases not matched to a gene. The germline gives CDR1 SEHNR, CDR2 FQNEAQ (reference sequence). CDR3 length: 17 residues. CDR3 sequence reads: CASSPTGQGTNTGELFF. The CDR3 coding sequence is TGTGCCAGCAGCCCGACGGGACAGGGCACGAACACCGGGGAGCTGTTTTTT.

The chain joins TRBV27 to TRBJ2-7, with D perhaps TRBD1 or TRBD2 (5 bases each). The CDR3 contains 14 residues. Germline CDR1 MNHEY, CDR2 SMNVEV (reference sequence). Trimming left V 5 bases short and J 1 base short, with 12 bases between. The CDR3 region has the DNA TGTGCCAGCAGTCCATCGGGACGGTCCTACGAGCAGTACTTC. It codes for CASSPSGRSYEQYF.

The chain couples TRBV19 to TRBJ1-4; perhaps TRBD1 as D (6 bases). V gave up 5 bases and J gave up 0 bases, with 10 bases separating them. The CDR3 is made up of 15 amino acids. Germline CDR1 LNHDA, CDR2 SQIVND (reference sequence). CDR3 DNA sequence: TGTGCCAGTAGTGTGAGACAGGCAACTAATGAAAAACTGTTTTTT. Translating it yields CASSVRQATNEKLFF.

This clone has just one count. In nucleotides, the CDR3 is TGTGCCAGCAGTTTATCAGGTCTAGGGACTGAAGCTTTCTTT. The encoded protein is CASSLSGLGTEAFF. This sequence joins TRBV28 and TRBJ1-1; no firm D call. The CDR3 is 14 amino acids. The V gene's germline CDR1 is MDHEN and CDR2 SYDVKM. V lost 1 base and J 5 bases, leaving 11 bases between the germline ends.

The chain uses TRBV5-1 and TRBJ1-2, with a weak D call TRBD1 (5 bases). This CDR3 has 15 residues. Trimming shortened V by 0 bases and J by 4 bases, and 13 bases separated the two germline ends. The germline gives CDR1 SGHRS, CDR2 YFSETQ. In DNA form, the CDR3 reads TGCGCCAGCAGCTTGGCGACAGATAGCCTCTATGGCTACACCTTC. Amino acids: CASSLATDSLYGYTF.

The rearrangement uses TRBV5-1 and TRBJ2-5; D possibly corresponds to TRBD2 (7 bases). Germline loops: CDR1 SGHRS, CDR2 YFSETQ. The length of the CDR3 is 17 residues. The germline V and J ends were trimmed by 4 bases and 4 bases, with 23 bases remaining between them. As DNA, the CDR3 is TGCGCCAGCAGCGTCCAACCGGGACAAACGGGGGGAGAGACCCAGTACTTC. Residues: CASSVQPGQTGGETQYF.

The chain couples TRBV19 to TRBJ1-1; no clear D. This CDR3 contains 11 residues. Trimming cost V 3 bases and J 11 bases, with 10 bases left between them. From germline, CDR1 is LNHDA and CDR2 SQIVND (reference sequence). The CDR3, as DNA: TGTGCCAGTAGTATCGGATGGCTGGCTTTCTTT. Protein sequence: CASSIGWLAFF.

V is TRBV2 and J is TRBJ1-1; D unresolved. V was cut by 0 bases and J by 3 bases, with 8 bases left in between. CDR1 and CDR2 from the germline V gene are SNHLY and FYNNEI. This CDR3 is built from 14 residues. The CDR3 loop reads CASSEASEHTEAFF. The CDR3 DNA is TGTGCCAGCAGTGAAGCCTCAGAACACACTGAAGCTTTCTTT.

The chain employs TRBV6-5 and TRBJ2-1; D might be TRBD1 (5 bases). Germline V gene data show CDR1 as MNHEY and CDR2 as SVGAGI. The CDR3 loop spans 12 amino acids. Deletions cut 5 bases from V and 6 bases from J, with 8 bases between. CDR3 DNA sequence: TGTGCCAGCAGTCAGGGCCTCAATGAGCAGTTCTTC. The encoded protein is CASSQGLNEQFF.

The DNA for the CDR3 is TGTGCCAGCTCTGAGGAGAGGTGGGGTATCCCCACCGGGGAGCTGTTTTTT. This codes for CASSEERWGIPTGELFF. V is TRBV2 and J is TRBJ2-2; D is unclear. The germline V gene encodes CDR1 SNHLY and CDR2 FYNNEI. Trimming removed 8 bases at V and 4 bases at J, with 23 bases between. CDR3 length: 17 amino acids.

V gene TRBV27 combines with J gene TRBJ2-2; D might be TRBD1 (6 bases). Germline-derived CDR1 and CDR2 are MNHEY and SMNVEV (reference sequence). The ends were cut back, 0 bases at V and 6 bases at J, with 14 bases in the middle. The CDR3 loop spans 16 amino acids. The CDR3 bases are TGTGCCAGCAGTTTATCGAGTGCAGGGGATCCCGGGGAGCTGTTTTTT. It encodes CASSLSSAGDPGELFF.